The sequence of this T cell receptor beta chain was determined in a study of human T cells and chemical hapten exposure. Time point described: pre-sensitization, week 0. Treatment in this sample: therapeutic diphenylcyclopropenone sensitization with weekly scalp DPC. The germline V gene encodes CDR1 DFQATT and CDR2 SNEGSKA (reference sequence). With 0 bases removed from V and 0 bases from J, the gap between germline ends came to 13 bases. This CDR3 comprises 16 residues. This clonotype occurred many times. Its antigen is unidentified. Study results and caveats: Patch test score tracked positively with PT1 expanded TCR counts.

Source study methods: The number of TCRs in each sample had a median of approximately 99,000 and spanned roughly 23,224 to 750,000. TCRdb re-called the RACE reads through MiXCR, storing one row per CDR3 protein. None of the V and J calls come from the authors' own analysis; TCRdb made them. The data show a few hundred thousand distinct CDR3 sequences, approximately 5.8% seen once. This specimen consisted of whole blood, obtained in connection with sensitization to the hapten diphenylcyclopropenone (DPC). This chain joins TRBV20-1 and TRBJ2-3; D gene unclear. The TCR comes from a woman aged 18-29 years with alopecia areata. Some clones in this sample may be carry-over from other donors' samples. In nucleotides, the CDR3 is TGCAGTGCTAGAGATCCTCAAGGGTCGAGCACAGATACGCAGTATTTT. Its translation is CSARDPQGSSTDTQYF.